This entry lists 19 T cell receptor beta chains sequenced from one sample in a study of shared clonotypes between healthy human individuals. Data came from immunoSEQ multiplex PCR; TCRdb stores just in-frame clones and leaves some out. The sample records around 2,000,000 clones, about 95% being singletons. The naive CD8 fraction comprised CD45RO-negative cells positively selected for CCR7 and excluded terminally differentiated effector memory CD45RA+ cells. Sequenced sample: naive CD8+ T cells sorted from blood. The receptors come from a man aged 18 to 30 in good health.

The V gene is TRBV30, the J gene TRBJ1-1; unclear D gene. This CDR3 contains 13 residues. CDR1 and CDR2 from the germline V gene are GTSNPN and SVGIG (reference sequence). V lost 3 bases, J lost 6 bases, and 14 bases lay in between. CDR3 amino acids: CAWRRANKPEAFF. The CDR3 DNA follows: TGTGCCTGGAGGAGGGCCAATAAACCTGAAGCTTTCTTT.

The rearrangement joins TRBV10-1 to TRBJ2-3; D remains unclear. V was clipped by 3 bases and J by 0 bases, with 10 bases between them. Germline V CDR1 and CDR2: WNHNN, SYGVQD (reference sequence). The CDR3 consists of 15 residues. CDR3 bases: TGCGCCAGCAGTGAAACGGTGGACAGCACAGATACGCAGTATTTT. This codes for CASSETVDSTDTQYF.

This clone is a singleton in its sample. J is TRBJ1-1 and V is TRBV6-5, with D maybe TRBD1 (6 bases). The V end was cut by 0 bases, the J end by 5 bases, with 13 bases between. Germline V CDR1 and CDR2: MNHEY, SVGAGI. The CDR3 covers 15 residues. CDR3 coding DNA: TGTGCCAGCAGTTACTCTGAGGGGGGGCGGACTGAAGCTTTCTTT. This encodes CASSYSEGGRTEAFF.

The chain is built from TRBV6-1 and TRBJ2-2, with 10 bases aligning to TRBD1. Germline-derived CDR1 and CDR2 are MNHNS and SASEGT. The CDR3 totals 16 residues. The ends lost 2 bases at V and 5 bases at J; junction bases unmatched: 5. This CDR3 is CASSELTGGFTGELFF. CDR3 coding DNA: TGTGCCAGCAGTGAACTGACAGGGGGCTTTACCGGGGAGCTGTTTTTT.

This clone was detected a few times. The chain is built from TRBV7-9 and TRBJ2-1, with no clear D. The CDR3 is made up of 13 amino acids. CDR1 is SEHNR, CDR2 FQNEAQ, per germline (reference sequence). V lost 4 bases and J 0 bases, leaving 4 bases between the germline ends. The CDR3 coding sequence is TGTGCCAGCAGCTGGAGCTCCTACAATGAGCAGTTCTTC. This encodes CASSWSSYNEQFF.

The chain recombines TRBV6-1 with TRBJ1-2; 9 nucleotides agree with TRBD1. This CDR3 spans 15 amino acids. The germline CDR1 and CDR2 sequences are MNHNS and SASEGT. V lost 5 bases, J lost 5 bases, and 9 bases stayed unmatched. The CDR3 sequence is CASSLGTGTGYGYTF. CDR3 in DNA: TGTGCCAGCAGTTTAGGGACAGGGACTGGGTATGGCTACACCTTC.

This sequence joins TRBV4-1 and TRBJ2-7, with unresolved D. The CDR3 is made up of 14 amino acids. Trimming removed 1 base from V and 3 bases from J, with 10 bases in between. CDR1 is MGHRA, CDR2 YSYEKL, per germline. CDR3 in DNA: TGCGCCAGCAGCCAAGTTGACGGAAACTACGAGCAGTACTTC. This translates into CASSQVDGNYEQYF.

This clone came up a few times. The sample holds other DNA sequences that translate to the same CDR3. CDR3 in amino acids: CASSYGSTGELFF. The CDR3 nucleotides are TGTGCCAGCAGTTACGGGAGCACCGGGGAGCTGTTTTTT. The chain links TRBV6-5 to TRBJ2-2, with D maybe TRBD2 (5 bases). CDR1 and CDR2 (germline): MNHEY, SVGAGI. The germline V and J ends were trimmed by 2 bases and 4 bases, with 5 bases remaining between them. CDR3 size: 13 residues.

V usage is TRBV6-1 and J usage is TRBJ2-5, with 9 nucleotides matching TRBD2. The germline V gene has CDR1 MNHNS and CDR2 SASEGT. V lost 4 bases to trimming and J lost 3 bases; unmatched junction nucleotides: 3. The CDR3 contains 14 residues. This CDR3 reads CASSGPSGEETQYF. DNA for the CDR3: TGTGCCAGCAGTGGGCCTAGCGGGGAAGAGACCCAGTACTTC.

The CDR3, as DNA: TGTGCCAGTAGTATGATCGGGGGCAGCAATCAGCCCCAGCATTTT. Protein product: CASSMIGGSNQPQHF. The rearrangement uses TRBV19 and TRBJ1-5; perhaps TRBD1 as D (6 bases). There are 15 residues in the CDR3. Germline CDR1 reads LNHDA; CDR2 reads SQIVND (reference sequence). V gave up 3 bases and J gave up 1 base, with 10 bases separating them.

The chain links TRBV21-1 to TRBJ2-7; whether TRBD1, the table's D call, matches the DNA was not checked. TRBV21-1 is marked as a pseudogene. The CDR3 has 16 residues. CDR3 sequence: CASSTRDRGRLREQYF. The CDR3 DNA reads TGTGCCAGCAGCACCCGGGACAGGGGCCGCTTACGCGAGCAGTACTTC.

V and J are TRBV5-6 and TRBJ2-4; D is perhaps TRBD2 (6 bases). The length of the CDR3 is 15 residues. The germline gives CDR1 SGHDT, CDR2 YYEEEE. The V gene lost 4 bases and the J gene lost 9 bases, with 20 bases spanning the gap. The CDR3 region has the DNA TGTGCCAGCAGCGGCCCGGGTGCGGGATTGGGCATTCAGTACTTC. Translating gives CASSGPGAGLGIQYF. The variable domain in full, completed from reference TRBV5-6 and TRBJ2-4, reads DAGVTQSPTHLIKTRGQQVTLRCSPKSGHDTVSWYQQALGQGPQFIFQYYEEEERQRGNFPDRFSGHQFPNYSSELNVNALLLGDSALYLCASSGPGAGLGIQYFGAGTRLSVL.

This chain uses TRBV4-1 with TRBJ2-7; D may match TRBD1 or TRBD2 (6 bases each). The V gene's germline CDR1 is MGHRA and CDR2 YSYEKL. V was pared by 4 bases and J by 3 bases, with 13 bases between. There are 14 residues in the CDR3. The CDR3 region is CASSPVEGGYEQYF. As DNA, the CDR3 is TGCGCCAGCAGCCCGGTGGAGGGGGGCTACGAGCAGTACTTC.

In the case of this clone: One end of the junction fails to match germline, which may point to a read error. The J gene is TRBJ1-4, the V gene TRBV18, with 8 bases lining up with TRBD1. Germline loops: CDR1 KGHSH, CDR2 LQKENI. The CDR3 length is 15 residues. The CDR3: CASSTPTGGFEKLFF. The CDR3 nucleotides are TGTGCCAGCTCAACACCCACAGGGGGGTTTGAAAAACTGTTTTTT.

On this clone: Other nucleotide sequences in the sample specify the same CDR3. The chain couples TRBV7-8 to TRBJ2-1, with TRBD2 matching over 13 bases. V shed 1 base and J 2 bases; nucleotides not matched to a gene: 5. This CDR3 has 18 amino acids. Per germline, CDR1 SGHVS and CDR2 FQNEAQ. The CDR3 is CASSLGLAGGFPYNEQFF. CDR3 coding DNA: TGTGCCAGCAGCTTAGGACTAGCGGGAGGTTTCCCCTACAATGAGCAGTTCTTC. Full variable domain (missing parts from reference TRBV7-8 and TRBJ2-1): GAGVSQSPRYKVAKRGQDVALRCDPISGHVSLFWYQQALGQGPEFLTYFQNEAQLDKSGLPSDRFFAERPEGSVSTLKIQRTQQEDSAVYLCASSLGLAGGFPYNEQFFGPGTRLTVL.

The chain employs TRBV9 and TRBJ2-5; D may be TRBD1 (6 bases). Deletions cut 0 bases from V and 3 bases from J, with 15 bases between. CDR3 length equals 16 residues. Germline V gives CDR1 SGDLS, CDR2 YYNGEE. The CDR3 coding sequence is TGTGCCAGCAGCGTAGCTACGACAGGAGGAGAAGAGACCCAGTACTTC. It is translated as CASSVATTGGEETQYF.

The chain joins TRBV20-1 to TRBJ1-1; D is unresolved. V was cut by 5 bases and J by 1 base, with 5 bases left in between. Germline V gene lookup returns CDR1 DFQATT and CDR2 SNEGSKA (reference sequence). This CDR3 is 11 amino acids long. The CDR3 DNA sequence: TGCAGTGCTCATGGGAACACTGAAGCTTTCTTT. It encodes CSAHGNTEAFF.

V and J are TRBV5-6 and TRBJ2-2; no clear D gene. The CDR3 loop spans 16 amino acids. Germline CDR1 and CDR2: SGHDT and YYEEEE. V lost 1 base and J lost 1, with 11 bases in between. CDR3 protein: CASSLRYSMNTGELFF. The CDR3 nucleotides are TGTGCCAGCAGCTTGAGGTACTCAATGAACACCGGGGAGCTGTTTTTT. Based on the CDR3 plus reference TRBV5-6 and TRBJ2-2, the full variable domain is DAGVTQSPTHLIKTRGQQVTLRCSPKSGHDTVSWYQQALGQGPQFIFQYYEEEERQRGNFPDRFSGHQFPNYSSELNVNALLLGDSALYLCASSLRYSMNTGELFFGEGSRLTVL.

The chain employs TRBV5-1 and TRBJ2-1; 8 nucleotides agree with TRBD2. After removal of 4 bases from V and 6 bases from J, the junction contained 12 bases not matched to a gene. This CDR3 has 16 amino acids. Germline V gene lookup returns CDR1 SGHRS and CDR2 YFSETQ. The CDR3 DNA sequence: TGCGCCAGCAGCCCTCAGGGACTAGTGATCAGCAATGAGCAGTTCTTC. Translation: CASSPQGLVISNEQFF.